The next 28 T cell receptor beta chains were all read from a single sample in a study of glioma-infiltrating T cells after dendritic cell vaccination. TCRdb's copy holds only in-frame clones and misses some; the assay was immunoSEQ multiplex PCR. The sample has about 46,000 clones, approximately 90% seen once. As for time point: after dendritic cell vaccination, including at tumor progression/relapse. Sequenced here: blood, sampled after dendritic cell vaccination. The receptors stem from a human donor with glioblastoma.

The chain uses TRBV14 and TRBJ1-1; D unclear. With 4 bases removed from V and 10 bases from J, the gap between germline ends came to 19 bases. Germline assignment: CDR1 SGHDN and CDR2 FVKESK. The CDR3 length is 14 residues. The CDR3 DNA follows: TGTGCCAGCAGCCCCTTGGGCCCTGGTGGCGTAGCTTTCTTT. The encoded protein is CASSPLGPGGVAFF.

V is TRBV28 and J is TRBJ2-7, with D uncertain. The CDR3 has 15 amino acids. Germline V gene sequence: CDR1 MDHEN, CDR2 SYDVKM. The V end was cut by 6 bases, the J end by 3 bases, with 18 bases between. The CDR3 loop reads CASSPRFPFGYEQYF. The CDR3, as DNA: TGTGCCAGCAGCCCTAGGTTCCCTTTTGGCTACGAGCAGTACTTC.

J is TRBJ1-2 and V is TRBV29-1, with 10 bases matching TRBD1. Per germline, CDR1 SQVTM and CDR2 ANQGSEA. V gave up 8 bases and J gave up 6 bases; unmatched junction bases: 12. The CDR3 is made up of 14 amino acids. The DNA for the CDR3 is TGCAGCTCCATCGGGCGGACAGGGGGAAATGGCTACACCTTC. This gives the protein CSSIGRTGGNGYTF.

The chain's CDR3 is CASSRIDRVSNTIYF. CDR3 coding DNA: TGTGCCAGCAGCCGAATAGACAGGGTGTCTAACACCATATATTTT. The genes are TRBV5-4 and TRBJ1-3, with 7 positions matching TRBD1. The ends lost 4 bases at V and 7 bases at J; junction bases unmatched: 11. Germline loops: CDR1 SGHNT, CDR2 YYREEE (reference sequence). This CDR3 spans 15 amino acids.

This clone was recorded only once. Distinct nucleotide sequences in the sample also encode this CDR3. The chain links TRBV5-1 to TRBJ2-6; D possibly corresponds to TRBD1 (6 bases). Germline V gives CDR1 SGHRS, CDR2 YFSETQ. Trimming shortened V by 1 base and J by 1 base, and 6 bases separated the two germline ends. This CDR3 is 15 amino acids long. The CDR3 reads CASSLTGSGANVLTF. In DNA form, the CDR3 reads TGCGCCAGCAGCTTGACAGGGTCTGGGGCCAACGTCCTGACTTTC.

CDR3 loop: CASSEVSTGGWYGYTF. DNA for the CDR3: TGTGCCAGCAGCGAAGTTTCTACAGGGGGGTGGTATGGCTACACCTTC. J is TRBJ1-2 and V is TRBV28; 8 bases map to TRBD1. J gave up 5 bases and V 6 bases, and 14 bases lay outside the gene matches. The CDR3 sequence is 16 residues long. Germline V gives CDR1 MDHEN, CDR2 SYDVKM.

The CDR3 DNA reads TGTGCCAGCACCACCACAGCGGGGGTGAGACAAGAGACCCAGTACTTC. It specifies CASTTTAGVRQETQYF. This chain links TRBV7-2 with TRBJ2-5, with 8 bases aligning to TRBD2. Germline values: CDR1 SGHTA, CDR2 FQGNSA. V lost 7 bases, J lost 2 bases, and 12 bases stayed unmatched. The CDR3 is made up of 16 amino acids.

The CDR3 DNA reads as TGTGCCAGCAGCTTAACGTGGGGGGGAGACACAGATACGCAGTATTTT. It is translated as CASSLTWGGDTDTQYF. The chain recombines TRBV7-3 with TRBJ2-3, with 7 bases lining up with TRBD2. Per germline, CDR1 SGHTA and CDR2 FQGTGA. This CDR3 region has 16 residues. Trimming removed 0 bases from V and 2 bases from J; junction bases left unmatched: 5. The full variable domain, rest sourced from reference TRBV7-3 and TRBJ2-3, is GAGVSQTPSNKVTEKGKYVELRCDPISGHTALYWYRQSLGQGPEFLIYFQGTGAADDSGLPNDRFFAVRPEGSVSTLKIQRTERGDSAVYLCASSLTWGGDTDTQYFGPGTRLTVL.

The chain recombines TRBV5-1 with TRBJ1-1, with D perhaps matching TRBD1 (6 bases). CDR1 and CDR2 from the germline V gene are SGHRS and YFSETQ. Trimming stripped 4 bases from V and 1 base from J, with 8 bases between. The CDR3 runs 13 residues. For the CDR3, the DNA is TGCGCCAGCAGCGGGGGCCAGAACACTGAAGCTTTCTTT. Translated, it gives CASSGGQNTEAFF.

This rearrangement joins TRBV12-5 to TRBJ2-3, with 8 bases that match TRBD2. The V gene's germline CDR1 is LGHNT and CDR2 FRNRAP. The V and J ends lost 1 base and 3 bases, in that order; junction bases with no gene match: 3. There are 15 residues in the CDR3. CDR3 region: CASGLASGGTDTQYF. CDR3 nucleotide sequence: TGTGCTAGTGGTTTGGCCAGCGGGGGAACAGATACGCAGTATTTT.

V is TRBV11-3 and J is TRBJ2-6; no clear D. In germline, CDR1 is SGHNT, CDR2 YENEEA. This CDR3 comprises 14 residues. Trimming took off 10 bases at V and 2 bases at J, with 12 bases between the two ends. This CDR3 reads CANTISPGANVLTF. CDR3 bases: TGTGCCAACACTATAAGTCCTGGGGCCAACGTCCTGACTTTC.

The chain employs TRBV6-1 and TRBJ2-2, with TRBD2 matching over 8 bases. Germline V lookup: CDR1 MNHNS, CDR2 SASEGT. After removal of 6 bases from V and 6 bases from J, the junction contained 6 bases not matched to a gene. This CDR3 region has 14 residues. This CDR3 is CASRRRGGPGELFF. The CDR3 coding sequence is TGTGCCAGCAGACGACGCGGGGGGCCCGGGGAGCTGTTTTTT.

The chain links TRBV28 to TRBJ1-5, with D maybe TRBD1 (5 bases). This CDR3 has 16 residues. Deletions cut 6 bases from V and 7 bases from J, with 22 bases between. Germline CDR1 is MDHEN and CDR2 is SYDVKM. The CDR3 loop is CASRRRGGGYGQPQHF. The CDR3 DNA sequence: TGTGCCAGCAGACGTCGCGGGGGGGGGTATGGACAGCCCCAGCATTTT.

The V call is TRBV30, the J call TRBJ2-7; weak D call: TRBD2 (7 bases). Trimming took 5 bases from V and 4 from J, leaving 18 bases between them. Looked up from germline, CDR1 is GTSNPN and CDR2 is SVGIG (reference sequence). The CDR3 totals 14 residues. The CDR3 DNA reads as TGTGCCTGGGTTCAAGAGGGGGGGGTTTACGAGCAGTACTTC. This sequence encodes CAWVQEGGVYEQYF.

V is TRBV6-6 and J is TRBJ2-5, with D perhaps TRBD2 (6 bases). TRBJ2-7 matches the DNA end more closely, so the J call is doubtful. Germline values: CDR1 MNHNY, CDR2 SVGAGI (reference sequence). The CDR3 totals 13 residues. The CDR3 spells CASRSGSSYEQYF. CDR3 DNA sequence: TGTGCCAGCAGATCCGGGAGCTCCTACGAGCAGTACTTC.

The V gene is TRBV28, the J gene TRBJ1-1; no reliable D call. Trimming took 6 bases from V and 1 from J, leaving 12 bases between them. The CDR3 extends over 14 amino acids. Germline CDR1 reads MDHEN; CDR2 reads SYDVKM. CDR3 nucleotide sequence: TGTGCCAGCAGCCGCAGACCGGGGAACACTGAAGCTTTCTTT. It codes for CASSRRPGNTEAFF.

In DNA form, the CDR3 reads TGTGCCAGCAGCCTAGGGGCGGGCGAGCAGTACTTC. This encodes CASSLGAGEQYF. The chain is built from TRBV11-3 and TRBJ2-7; D may be TRBD1 or TRBD2 (5 bases each). The CDR3 totals 12 residues. V dropped 5 bases and J dropped 6 bases, with 11 bases sitting between them. CDR1 is SGHNT and CDR2 is YENEEA in the germline V gene. Drawing the rest from reference TRBV11-3 and TRBJ2-7, the complete variable domain is EAGVVQSPRYKIIEKKQPVAFWCNPISGHNTLYWYLQNLGQGPELLIRYENEEAVDDSQLPKDRFSAERLKGVDSTLKIQPAELGDSAVYLCASSLGAGEQYFGPGTRLTVT.

This clone occurred once. This chain uses TRBV7-9 with TRBJ2-7, with TRBD1 identical over 8 bases. CDR3 length equals 14 residues. Germline V CDR1 and CDR2: SEHNR, FQNEAQ (reference sequence). V lost 5 bases to trimming and J lost 5 bases; unmatched junction nucleotides: 8. The CDR3 coding sequence is TGTGCCAGCAGCCGACAGGGGATTACCGACGAGCAGTACTTC. Translating gives CASSRQGITDEQYF. The complete variable domain, with remaining parts taken from reference TRBV7-9 and TRBJ2-7, reads DTGVSQNPRHKITKRGQNVTFRCDPISEHNRLYWYRQTLGQGPEFLTYFQNEAQLEKSRLLSDRFSAERPKGSFSTLEIQRTEQGDSAMYLCASSRQGITDEQYFGPGTRLTVT.

This rearrangement joins TRBV14 to TRBJ2-1; no firm D call. The CDR3 covers 13 residues. The germline CDR1 and CDR2 sequences are SGHDN and FVKESK. The V end was cut by 2 bases, the J end by 10 bases, with 12 bases between. The CDR3 sequence: CASSQFDSYEQFF. In DNA form, the CDR3 reads TGTGCCAGCAGCCAATTCGATAGCTACGAGCAGTTCTTC.

The rearrangement uses TRBV5-1 and TRBJ2-2; 8 nucleotides line up with TRBD1. CDR1 SGHRS and CDR2 YFSETQ come from the germline V gene. V shed 3 bases, J shed 4 bases, and the junction held 11 bases outside the gene matches. This CDR3 comprises 17 residues. This CDR3 reads CASSSPDRGVSTGELFF. CDR3 nucleotide sequence: TGCGCCAGCAGCTCCCCCGACAGGGGAGTTAGCACCGGGGAGCTGTTTTTT.

The chain is built from TRBV2 and TRBJ1-5; D is possibly TRBD1 (5 bases). Germline values: CDR1 SNHLY, CDR2 FYNNEI. The CDR3 totals 15 residues. V lost 5 bases and J lost 3, with 14 bases in between. CDR3 sequence: CASSWGGSANQPQHF. The DNA for the CDR3 is TGTGCCAGCAGTTGGGGGGGGTCAGCCAATCAGCCCCAGCATTTT. The complete variable domain, with remaining parts taken from reference TRBV2 and TRBJ1-5, reads EPEVTQTPSHQVTQMGQEVILRCVPISNHLYFYWYRQILGQKVEFLVSFYNNEISEKSEIFDDQFSVERPDGSNFTLKIRSTKLEDSAMYFCASSWGGSANQPQHFGDGTRLSIL.

This sequence joins TRBV28 and TRBJ2-7, with 14 positions matching TRBD2. The germline gives CDR1 MDHEN, CDR2 SYDVKM. The junction had 11 bases not matched to a gene; V was cut back by 7 bases and J by 12 bases. There are 14 residues in the CDR3. The CDR3: CASTPGTSGSRMYF. DNA of the CDR3: TGTGCCAGCACCCCCGGGACTAGCGGGAGTCGAATGTACTTC.

The chain carries TRBV7-9 and TRBJ2-1; TRBD2 matches at 7 bases. CDR3 length equals 14 residues. CDR1 is SEHNR and CDR2 is FQNEAQ in the germline V gene (reference sequence). Losses at the gene ends were 2 bases for V and 7 bases for J; bases not matched to a gene: 5. The CDR3 loop is CASSLSRGGNEQFF. The DNA for the CDR3 is TGTGCCAGCAGCTTATCTCGGGGAGGGAATGAGCAGTTCTTC.

Remarks on this clone: Here the CDR3 omits its conserved ending phenylalanine or tryptophan, so a read error is the likely source. This chain connects TRBV6-5 to TRBJ1-2; D call uncertain. Germline CDR1 and CDR2: MNHEY and SVGAGI. Trimming cost V 5 bases and J 8 bases, with 12 bases left between them. There are 12 residues in the CDR3. The DNA of the CDR3 is TGTGCCAGCAGTCAGAGACAATACGGCTACACCTCC. This gives the protein CASSQRQYGYTS.

The rearrangement joins TRBV7-9 to TRBJ2-3; D is uncertain. Per the germline V gene, CDR1 is SEHNR and CDR2 is FQNEAQ (reference sequence). The CDR3 runs 14 residues. V was pared by 3 bases and J by 2 bases, with 9 bases between. The CDR3 spells CASSFARVTDTQYF. CDR3 nucleotide sequence: TGTGCCAGCAGCTTTGCAAGAGTCACAGATACGCAGTATTTT. Based on the CDR3 plus reference TRBV7-9 and TRBJ2-3, the full variable domain is DTGVSQNPRHKITKRGQNVTFRCDPISEHNRLYWYRQTLGQGPEFLTYFQNEAQLEKSRLLSDRFSAERPKGSFSTLEIQRTEQGDSAMYLCASSFARVTDTQYFGPGTRLTVL.

The V gene is TRBV19, the J gene TRBJ2-2; a weak D match, TRBD1 (5 bases). The CDR3 spans 14 residues. The germline V and J ends were trimmed by 1 base and 5 bases, with 8 bases remaining between them. The germline V gene has CDR1 LNHDA and CDR2 SQIVND (reference sequence). The CDR3 DNA follows: TGTGCCAGTAGTATAGGGGGCGGAACCGGGGAGCTGTTTTTT. The encoded protein is CASSIGGGTGELFF.

The chain joins TRBV7-2 to TRBJ1-4; D remains unclear. The CDR3 is made up of 16 amino acids. The germline V gene encodes CDR1 SGHTA and CDR2 FQGNSA. Trimming left V 0 bases short and J 8 bases short, with 16 bases between. The CDR3 DNA is TGTGCCAGCAGCTTAGCGCGGTCTCCCACTCGGGAAAAACTGTTTTTT. It is translated as CASSLARSPTREKLFF.

This chain connects TRBV7-8 to TRBJ1-3; TRBD1 is a possible D gene (5 bases). Trimming removed 3 bases at V and 6 bases at J, with 18 bases between. CDR1 and CDR2 from the germline V gene are SGHVS and FQNEAQ. There are 16 residues in the CDR3. The CDR3 nucleotides read TGTGCCAGCAGCTTGGGAAGGCGCCCGGGACTAAACACCATATATTTT. The encoded protein is CASSLGRRPGLNTIYF.